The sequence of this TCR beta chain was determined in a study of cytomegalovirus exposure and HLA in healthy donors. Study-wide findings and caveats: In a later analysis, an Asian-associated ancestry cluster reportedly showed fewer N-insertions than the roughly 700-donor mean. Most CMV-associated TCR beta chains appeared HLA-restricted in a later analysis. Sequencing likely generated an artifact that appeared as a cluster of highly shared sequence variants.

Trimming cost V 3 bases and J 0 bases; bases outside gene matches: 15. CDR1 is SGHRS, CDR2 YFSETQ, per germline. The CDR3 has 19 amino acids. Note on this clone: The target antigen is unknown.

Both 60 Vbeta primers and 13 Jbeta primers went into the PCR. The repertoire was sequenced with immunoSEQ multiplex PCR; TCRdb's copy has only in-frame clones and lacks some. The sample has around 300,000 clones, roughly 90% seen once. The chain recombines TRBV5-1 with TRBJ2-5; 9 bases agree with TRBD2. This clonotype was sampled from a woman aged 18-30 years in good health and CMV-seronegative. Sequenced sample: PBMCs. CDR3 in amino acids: CASSSSIRGGALYQETQYF. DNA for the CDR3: TGCGCCAGCAGCTCCTCTATTCGCGGGGGGGCCCTGTACCAAGAGACCCAGTACTTC.